The clone carrying this T cell receptor (beta chain) has only a few counts. Its antigen is unknown. The entry originates in a study of blood T cells in healthy people across ages. Overall study findings and caveats: It was the long-lived donors that had more naive CD4+ cells and higher diversity than aged donors.

V lost 4 bases, J lost 3 bases, and 17 bases lay in between. Germline V gene data show CDR1 as LGHDT and CDR2 as YNNKEL (reference sequence). The CDR3 covers 16 residues. The authors ran a second PCR of about 6 to 12 cycles using a sample-barcoded 5' primer and a J-beta primer mix. TCRdb redid the calling of the 5' RACE reads with MiXCR, one entry per CDR3 protein. The table shows more than 750,000 distinct CDR3 sequences, with 25% to 35% occurring only once. This sample also belongs to another study, concerning T cells of mothers and their children. That report notes: In unrelated and related pairs, TCR recombination output is shaped in a similar way by thymic selection.

Sequencing was done on a sample of blood. This TCR derives from a woman in her forties in good health. The V gene is TRBV3-1, the J gene TRBJ2-3; D tentatively fits TRBD1 or TRBD2 (5 bases each). The DNA of the CDR3 is TGTGCCAGCAGCCCGACCGGGGCCAAAGGTACAGATACGCAGTATTTT. It translates to CASSPTGAKGTDTQYF.